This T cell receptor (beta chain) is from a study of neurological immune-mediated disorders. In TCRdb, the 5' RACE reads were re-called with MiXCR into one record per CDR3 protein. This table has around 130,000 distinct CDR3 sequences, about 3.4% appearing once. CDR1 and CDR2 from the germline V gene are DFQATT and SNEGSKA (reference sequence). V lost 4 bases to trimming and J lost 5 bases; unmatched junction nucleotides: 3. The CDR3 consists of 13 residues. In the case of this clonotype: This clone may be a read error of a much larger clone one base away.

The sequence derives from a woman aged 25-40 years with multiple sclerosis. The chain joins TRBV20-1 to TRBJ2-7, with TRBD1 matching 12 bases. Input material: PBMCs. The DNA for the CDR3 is TGCAGTGCTAAGGGACAGGGGGCCAACGAGCAGTACTTC. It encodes CSAKGQGANEQYF.